The clone carrying this T cell receptor (beta chain) was observed at least ten times. The antigen remains undetermined. This sample stems from a study of Graves' ophthalmopathy and Graves' hyperthyroidism. Clinical symptoms, serum thyroxine, TRAb, thyroid ultrasound and orbital computed tomography determined diagnosis. Researchers took RNA transcripts and amplified TCR beta CDR3 regions from them. A first-round RT-PCR used HTBI primers, followed by a second-round multiplex PCR. TCRdb passed the multiplex PCR reads through MiXCR, listing each CDR3 protein once. The profile shows fewer than 400,000 distinct CDR3 sequences, around 19% of them singletons. In germline, CDR1 is SGHAT, CDR2 FQNNGV. V shed 6 bases and J shed 0 bases, with 21 bases lying between them. The CDR3 spans 18 residues. Broader study findings: Its predictions of ophthalmopathy progression gave the model roughly 71% sensitivity and about 78% specificity. Blood also held most thyroid clonotypes expanded above 0.001 frequency.

The TCR was taken from a woman between 18 and 30 years old with Graves' ophthalmopathy. J is TRBJ1-5 and V is TRBV11-2, with D possibly matching TRBD1 (5 bases). Sequenced: peripheral blood. The CDR3 sequence: CASRRDRSQFYSNQPQHF. CDR3 DNA sequence: TGTGCCAGCAGGAGGGACCGAAGCCAATTTTATAGCAATCAGCCCCAGCATTTT.